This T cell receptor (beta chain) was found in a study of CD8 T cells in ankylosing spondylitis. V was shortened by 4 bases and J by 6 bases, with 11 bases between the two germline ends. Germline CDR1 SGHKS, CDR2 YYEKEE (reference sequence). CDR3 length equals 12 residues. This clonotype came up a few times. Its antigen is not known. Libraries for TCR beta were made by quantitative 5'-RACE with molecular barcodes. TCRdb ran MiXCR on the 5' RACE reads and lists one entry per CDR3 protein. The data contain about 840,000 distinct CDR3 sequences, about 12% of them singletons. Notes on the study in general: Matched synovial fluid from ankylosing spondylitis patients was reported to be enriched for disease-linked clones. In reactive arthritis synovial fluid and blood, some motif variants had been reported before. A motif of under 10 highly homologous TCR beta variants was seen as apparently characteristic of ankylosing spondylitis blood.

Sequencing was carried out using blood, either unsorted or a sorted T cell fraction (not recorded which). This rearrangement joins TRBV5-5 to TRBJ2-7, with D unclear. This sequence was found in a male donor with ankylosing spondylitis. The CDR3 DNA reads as TGTGCCAGCAGCCAACCCCCAGCCGAGCAGTACTTC. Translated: CASSQPPAEQYF.